This T cell receptor (beta chain) was observed in a study of PD-L1 blockade in urothelial cancer. Clones were read by immunoSEQ multiplex PCR, and TCRdb kept only the in-frame ones, dropping some. The sample holds 20,000 to 30,000 clones, almost 85% seen once. This TCR came from a man between 70 and 80 years old with urothelial cancer. The sample consisted of PBMCs, taken around atezolizumab (anti-PD-L1) treatment.

CDR3 in DNA: TGCAGCGTCCACAGGGCGAACACTGAAGCTTTCTTT. Translating gives CSVHRANTEAFF. The J gene is TRBJ1-1, the V gene TRBV29-1, with a tentative D call TRBD1 (6 bases). Trimming cost V 6 bases and J 1 base, with 9 bases left between them. The CDR3 is 12 residues long. CDR1 and CDR2 from the germline V gene are SQVTM and ANQGSEA.